This record concerns one TCR beta chain sequence. Its antigen is still unknown. The sample originates from a study of CXCR3-negative and CXCR3-positive naive CD8 T cells. Study findings and constraints: TRBV-TRBJ usage matched between naive CXCR3-negative and CXCR3-positive cells but not between memory cells. The study found comparably high diversity in both naive subsets and much lower diversity in memory CD8+ cells. The naive subsets expressed comparable surface CD5, and the authors inferred TCR strength from TRB CDR3 properties. Naive cells with CXCR3 showed TRB CDR3s that were more hydrophobic than those in CXCR3-negative naive cells.

Researchers prepared the TRB cDNA libraries using 5' RACE with UMI labels. TCRdb re-called the 5' RACE reads; one entry per CDR3 protein, DNA not given. The repertoire table contains just under 65,000 distinct CDR3 sequences. CDR1 is MDHEN and CDR2 is SYDVKM in the germline V gene. The CDR3 contains 13 residues. The rearrangement joins TRBV28 to TRBJ2-1; TCRdb picks TRBD1, but there is no DNA to check that call. The receptor was derived from a human donor in good health. Some clones in this sample may be carry-over from other donors' samples. Input material: naive CXCR3+ CD8+ T cells from blood. Subset described: CD45RO-CCR7+CD27+CD95- naive CD8+ T cells expressing CXCR3 (TNR3+). CDR3 amino acids: CASKGGPFYEQFF.